This is a list of T cell receptor beta chains from one sample in a study of identical twins. A single record per CDR3 protein comes from TCRdb applying MiXCR to the 5' RACE reads. The data hold 1.5 million to 2 million distinct CDR3 sequences, with more than 30% observed a single time. The sample comprised cord blood. All receptors derive from a newborn girl in good health. Both conserved end residues are part of each CDR3. A D gene is named only where the DNA matches it firmly. Clone size is stated in some rows and not others, as once, few, many or a class when expanded.

size: NA
J: TRBJ2-1
V: TRBV9
D: TRBD2
DNA: TGTGCCAGCAGCGCCGGGACTAGCGGGATCGCATATGAGCAGTTCTTC
CDR3: CASSAGTSGIAYEQFF

size: NA
J: TRBJ2-7
V: TRBV6-1
D: NA
DNA: TGTGCCAGCAGTGAAGTAGGGGGTTCCTACGAGCAGTACTTC
CDR3: CASSEVGGSYEQYF

size: many
J: TRBJ2-7
V: TRBV5-1
D: NA
DNA: TGCGCCAGCAGCTTACAAGGGGCCCTCTCCTACGAGCAGTACTTC
CDR3: CASSLQGALSYEQYF

size: few
J: TRBJ2-6
V: TRBV4-2
D: NA
DNA: TGTGCCAGCGTCGACACCAGCTCTGGGGCCAACGTCCTGACTTTC
CDR3: CASVDTSSGANVLTF

size: NA
J: TRBJ1-2
V: TRBV7-9
D: NA
DNA: TGTGCCAGCAGCTTAGCGGAGGGGCATGGCTATGGCTACACCTTC
CDR3: CASSLAEGHGYGYTF

size: many
J: TRBJ1-2
V: TRBV27
D: NA
DNA: TGTGCCAGCAGTTTATCGGGGAACTATGGCTACACCTTC
CDR3: CASSLSGNYGYTF

size: NA
J: TRBJ2-3
V: TRBV28
D: NA
DNA: TGTGCCAGCAGTCTTAAGGGGAAGCTAGATACGCAGTATTTT
CDR3: CASSLKGKLDTQYF

size: NA
J: TRBJ2-5
V: TRBV14
D: NA
DNA: TGTGCCAGCAGCCAAGTTTCCGGCAGGAAAGAGACCCAGTACTTC
CDR3: CASSQVSGRKETQYF

size: NA
J: TRBJ2-1
V: TRBV5-4
D: TRBD2
DNA: TGTGCCAGCAGCTCCCCGACTAGCGGGCACAATGAGCAGTTCTTC
CDR3: CASSSPTSGHNEQFF

size: many
J: TRBJ1-2
V: TRBV28
D: TRBD1
DNA: TGTGCCAGCAGTCGAACCGGGACAGGCGAATATGGCTACACCTTC
CDR3: CASSRTGTGEYGYTF

size: NA
J: TRBJ2-1
V: TRBV7-9
D: TRBD2
DNA: TGTGCCAGCAGCTTAAGGACTAGCGTCAATGAGCAGTTCTTC
CDR3: CASSLRTSVNEQFF

size: NA
J: TRBJ2-5
V: TRBV6-6
D: TRBD1
DNA: TGTGCCAGCACAAAACAGGGGGCGGCAAGGGAGACCCAGTACTTC
CDR3: CASTKQGAARETQYF

size: few
J: TRBJ1-2
V: TRBV6-4
D: NA
DNA: TGTGCCAGCAGTGACTCGCGGAGTGGCGACTATGGCTACACCTTC
CDR3: CASSDSRSGDYGYTF

size: NA
J: TRBJ2-7
V: TRBV4-2
D: NA
DNA: TGTGCCAGCAGCCCCCAGTCGAGGGGGACCTACGAGCAGTACTTC
CDR3: CASSPQSRGTYEQYF